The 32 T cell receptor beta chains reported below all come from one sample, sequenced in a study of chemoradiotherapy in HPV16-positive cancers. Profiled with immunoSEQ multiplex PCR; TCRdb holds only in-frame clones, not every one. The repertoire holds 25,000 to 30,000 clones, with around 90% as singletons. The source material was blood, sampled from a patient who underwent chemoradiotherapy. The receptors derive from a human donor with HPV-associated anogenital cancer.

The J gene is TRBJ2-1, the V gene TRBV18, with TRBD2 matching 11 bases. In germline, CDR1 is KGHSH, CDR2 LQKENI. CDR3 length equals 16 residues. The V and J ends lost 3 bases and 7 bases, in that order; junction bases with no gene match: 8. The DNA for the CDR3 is TGTGCCAGCTCACCTCCGAGTAGCGGGGGGGCAAATGAGCAGTTCTTC. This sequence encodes CASSPPSSGGANEQFF.

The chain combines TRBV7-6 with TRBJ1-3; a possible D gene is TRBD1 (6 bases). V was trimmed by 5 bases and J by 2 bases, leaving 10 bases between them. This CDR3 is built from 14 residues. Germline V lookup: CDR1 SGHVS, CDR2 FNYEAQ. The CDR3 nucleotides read TGTGCCAGCAGCCCGAACAGGGCTGGAAACACCATATATTTT. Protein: CASSPNRAGNTIYF.

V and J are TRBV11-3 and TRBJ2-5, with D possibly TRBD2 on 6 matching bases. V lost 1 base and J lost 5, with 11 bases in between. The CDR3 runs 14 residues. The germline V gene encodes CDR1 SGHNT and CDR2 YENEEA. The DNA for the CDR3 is TGTGCCAGCAGCTTAGCGGACTATGAGGAGACCCAGTACTTC. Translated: CASSLADYEETQYF. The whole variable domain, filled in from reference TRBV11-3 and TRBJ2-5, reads EAGVVQSPRYKIIEKKQPVAFWCNPISGHNTLYWYLQNLGQGPELLIRYENEEAVDDSQLPKDRFSAERLKGVDSTLKIQPAELGDSAVYLCASSLADYEETQYFGPGTRLLVL.

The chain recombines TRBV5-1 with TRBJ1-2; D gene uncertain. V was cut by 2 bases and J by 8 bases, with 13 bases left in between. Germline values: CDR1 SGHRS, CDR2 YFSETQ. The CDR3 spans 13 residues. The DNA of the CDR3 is TGCGCCAGCAGCTTTACTGTCCCGGGGGGCTACACCTTC. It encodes CASSFTVPGGYTF.

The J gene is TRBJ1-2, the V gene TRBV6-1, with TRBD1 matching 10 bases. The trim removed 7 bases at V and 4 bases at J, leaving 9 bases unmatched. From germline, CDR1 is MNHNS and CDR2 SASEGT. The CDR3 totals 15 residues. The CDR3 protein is CASKTGQGDFYGYTF. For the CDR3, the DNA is TGTGCCAGCAAAACAGGACAGGGGGATTTCTATGGCTACACCTTC.

CDR3 nucleotide sequence: TGTGCCAGCAGTAAACAGGGGACCACCACAGATACGCAGTATTTT. Translation gives CASSKQGTTTDTQYF. This sequence joins TRBV11-2 and TRBJ2-3, with 7 nucleotides matching TRBD1. Losses at the gene ends were 6 bases for V and 2 bases for J; bases not matched to a gene: 8. The CDR3 extends over 15 amino acids. CDR1 and CDR2 from the germline V gene are SGHAT and FQNNGV.

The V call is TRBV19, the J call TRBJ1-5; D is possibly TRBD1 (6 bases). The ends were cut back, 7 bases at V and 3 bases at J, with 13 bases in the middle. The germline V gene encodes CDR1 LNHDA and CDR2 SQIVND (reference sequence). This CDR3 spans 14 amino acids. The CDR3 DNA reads TGTGCCAGTACCGATCGACAGGTCAATCAGCCCCAGCATTTT. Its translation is CASTDRQVNQPQHF.

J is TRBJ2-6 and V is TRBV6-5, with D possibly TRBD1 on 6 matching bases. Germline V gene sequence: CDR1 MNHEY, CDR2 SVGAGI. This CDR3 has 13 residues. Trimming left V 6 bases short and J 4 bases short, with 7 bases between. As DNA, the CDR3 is TGTGCCAGCAGGAGGGGGGGGGCCAACGTCCTGACTTTC. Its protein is CASRRGGANVLTF.

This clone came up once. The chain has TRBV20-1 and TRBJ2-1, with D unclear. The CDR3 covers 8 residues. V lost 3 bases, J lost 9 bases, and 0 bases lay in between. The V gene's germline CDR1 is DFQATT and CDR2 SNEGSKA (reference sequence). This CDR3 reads CSASEQFF. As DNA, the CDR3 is TGCAGTGCTAGTGAGCAGTTCTTC.

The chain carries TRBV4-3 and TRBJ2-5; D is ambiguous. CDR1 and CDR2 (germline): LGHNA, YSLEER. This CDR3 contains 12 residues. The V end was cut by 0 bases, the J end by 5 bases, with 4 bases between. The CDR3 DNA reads TGCGCCAGCAGCCAAGATCGCGAGACCCAGTACTTC. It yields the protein CASSQDRETQYF.

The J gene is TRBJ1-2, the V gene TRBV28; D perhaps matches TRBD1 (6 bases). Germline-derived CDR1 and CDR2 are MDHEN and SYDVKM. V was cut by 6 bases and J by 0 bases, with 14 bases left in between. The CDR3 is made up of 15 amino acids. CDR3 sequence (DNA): TGTGCCAGCAGGAAGGGGGGGGCGTCTAACTATGGCTACACCTTC. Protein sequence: CASRKGGASNYGYTF.

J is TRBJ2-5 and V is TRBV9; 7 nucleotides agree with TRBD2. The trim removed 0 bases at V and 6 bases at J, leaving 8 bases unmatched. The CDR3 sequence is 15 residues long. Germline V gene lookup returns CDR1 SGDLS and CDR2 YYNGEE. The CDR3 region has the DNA TGTGCCAGCAGCGTAGGAGGGGACTATAGACAGACCCAGTACTTC. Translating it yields CASSVGGDYRQTQYF.

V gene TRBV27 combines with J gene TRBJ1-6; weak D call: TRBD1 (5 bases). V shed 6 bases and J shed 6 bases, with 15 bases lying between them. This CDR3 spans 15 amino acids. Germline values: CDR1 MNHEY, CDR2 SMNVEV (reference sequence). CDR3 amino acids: CASRIPGGTNSPLHF. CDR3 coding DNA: TGTGCCAGCAGGATCCCCGGCGGGACTAATTCACCCCTCCACTTT.

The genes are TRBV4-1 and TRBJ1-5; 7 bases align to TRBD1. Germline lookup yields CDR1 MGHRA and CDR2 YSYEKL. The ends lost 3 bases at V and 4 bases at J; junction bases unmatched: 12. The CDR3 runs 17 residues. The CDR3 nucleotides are TGCGCCAGCAGCCAGTACGCCGGGACAGACTTGAATCAGCCCCAGCATTTT. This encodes CASSQYAGTDLNQPQHF.

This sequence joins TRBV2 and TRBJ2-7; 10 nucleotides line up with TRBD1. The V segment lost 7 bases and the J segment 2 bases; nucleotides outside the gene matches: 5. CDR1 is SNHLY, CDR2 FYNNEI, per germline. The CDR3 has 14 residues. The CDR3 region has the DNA TGTGCCAGCAATTCCGGGACAGGGGCCTACGAGCAGTACTTC. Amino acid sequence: CASNSGTGAYEQYF.

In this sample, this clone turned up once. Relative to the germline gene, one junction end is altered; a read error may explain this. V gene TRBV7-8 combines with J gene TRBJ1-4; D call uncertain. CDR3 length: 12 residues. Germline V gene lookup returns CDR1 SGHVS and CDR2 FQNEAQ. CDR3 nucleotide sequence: TGTGCCAGCAGCTTAGCGACGGGAAAAACTGTTTTT. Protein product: CASSLATGKTVF.

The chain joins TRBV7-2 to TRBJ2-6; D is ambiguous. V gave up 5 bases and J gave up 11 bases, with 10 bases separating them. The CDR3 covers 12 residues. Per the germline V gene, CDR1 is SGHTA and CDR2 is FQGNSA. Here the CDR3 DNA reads TGTGCCAGCAGCAGGCAGACGGACGTCCTGACTTTC. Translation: CASSRQTDVLTF.

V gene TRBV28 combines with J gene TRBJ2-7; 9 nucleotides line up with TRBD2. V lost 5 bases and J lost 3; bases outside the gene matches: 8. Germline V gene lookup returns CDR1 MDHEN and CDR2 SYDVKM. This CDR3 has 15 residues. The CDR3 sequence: CASSPSGAGGYEQYF. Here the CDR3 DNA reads TGTGCCAGCAGTCCGAGTGGAGCGGGGGGCTACGAGCAGTACTTC.

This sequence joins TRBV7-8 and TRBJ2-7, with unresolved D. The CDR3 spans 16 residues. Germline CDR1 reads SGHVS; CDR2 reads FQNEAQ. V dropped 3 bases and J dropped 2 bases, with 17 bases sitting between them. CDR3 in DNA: TGTGCCAGCAGCTTTTGGACGGTGTCTGATACCTACGAGCAGTACTTC. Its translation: CASSFWTVSDTYEQYF.

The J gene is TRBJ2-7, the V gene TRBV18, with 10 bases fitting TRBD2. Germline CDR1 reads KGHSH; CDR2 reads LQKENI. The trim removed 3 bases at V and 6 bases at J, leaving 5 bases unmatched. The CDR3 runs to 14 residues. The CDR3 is CASSPGLATSEQYF. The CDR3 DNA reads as TGTGCCAGCTCACCGGGACTAGCGACGAGCGAGCAGTACTTC.

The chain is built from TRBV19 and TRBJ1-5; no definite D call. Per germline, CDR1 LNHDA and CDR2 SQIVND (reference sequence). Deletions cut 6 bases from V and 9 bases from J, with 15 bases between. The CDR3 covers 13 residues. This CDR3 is CASRTSGISPQHF. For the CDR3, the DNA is TGTGCCAGTAGAACATCGGGGATTTCGCCCCAGCATTTT.

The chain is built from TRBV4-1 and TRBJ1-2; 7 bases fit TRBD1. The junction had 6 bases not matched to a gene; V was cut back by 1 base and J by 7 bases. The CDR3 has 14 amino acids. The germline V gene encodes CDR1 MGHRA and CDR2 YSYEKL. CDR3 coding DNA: TGCGCCAGCAGCCAAGTCGAGGGGGCGATTGGCTACACCTTC. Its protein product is CASSQVEGAIGYTF.

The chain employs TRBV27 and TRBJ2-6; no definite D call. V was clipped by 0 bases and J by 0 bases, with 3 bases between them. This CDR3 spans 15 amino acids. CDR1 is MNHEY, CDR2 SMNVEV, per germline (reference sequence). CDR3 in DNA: TGTGCCAGCAGTTTATCCAGCTCTGGGGCCAACGTCCTGACTTTC. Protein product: CASSLSSSGANVLTF.

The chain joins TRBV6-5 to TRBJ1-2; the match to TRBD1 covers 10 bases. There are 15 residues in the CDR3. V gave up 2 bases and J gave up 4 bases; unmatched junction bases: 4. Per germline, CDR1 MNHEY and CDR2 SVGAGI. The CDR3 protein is CASSYTRTGGYGYTF. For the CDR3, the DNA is TGTGCCAGCAGTTACACCCGGACAGGGGGCTATGGCTACACCTTC.

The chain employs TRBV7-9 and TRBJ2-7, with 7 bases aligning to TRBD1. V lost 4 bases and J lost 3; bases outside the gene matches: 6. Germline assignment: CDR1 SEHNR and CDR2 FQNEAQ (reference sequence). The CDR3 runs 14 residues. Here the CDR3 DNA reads TGTGCCAGCAGCTCCCGACAGGGACGCTACGAGCAGTACTTC. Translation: CASSSRQGRYEQYF.

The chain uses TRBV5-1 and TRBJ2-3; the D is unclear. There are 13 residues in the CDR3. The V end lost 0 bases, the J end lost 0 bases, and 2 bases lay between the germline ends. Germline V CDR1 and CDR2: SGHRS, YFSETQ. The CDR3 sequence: CASSLVSTDTQYF. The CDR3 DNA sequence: TGCGCCAGCAGCTTGGTTAGCACAGATACGCAGTATTTT.

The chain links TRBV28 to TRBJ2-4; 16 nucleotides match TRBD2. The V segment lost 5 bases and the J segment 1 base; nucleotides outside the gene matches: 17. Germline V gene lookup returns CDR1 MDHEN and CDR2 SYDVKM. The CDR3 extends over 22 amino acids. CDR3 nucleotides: TGTGCCAGCAGTCCACCGGGACTAGCGGGAGGGCGAGGGTTCCAGGCCAAAAACATTCAGTACTTC. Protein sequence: CASSPPGLAGGRGFQAKNIQYF. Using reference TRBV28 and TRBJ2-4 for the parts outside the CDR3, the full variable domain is DVKVTQSSRYLVKRTGEKVFLECVQDMDHENMFWYRQDPGLGLRLIYFSYDVKMKEKGDIPEGYSVSREKKERFSLILESASTNQTSMYLCASSPPGLAGGRGFQAKNIQYFGAGTRLSVL.

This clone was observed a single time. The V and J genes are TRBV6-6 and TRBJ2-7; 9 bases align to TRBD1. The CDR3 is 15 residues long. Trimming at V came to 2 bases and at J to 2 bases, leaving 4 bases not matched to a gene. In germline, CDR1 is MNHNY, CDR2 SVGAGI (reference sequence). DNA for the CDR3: TGTGCCAGCAGTTACCGGGACAGGGCCCCCTACGAGCAGTACTTC. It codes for CASSYRDRAPYEQYF.

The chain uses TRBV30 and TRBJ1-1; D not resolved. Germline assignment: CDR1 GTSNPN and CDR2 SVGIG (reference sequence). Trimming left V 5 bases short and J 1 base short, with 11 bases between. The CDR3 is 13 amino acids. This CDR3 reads CAWDIMENTEAFF. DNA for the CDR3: TGTGCCTGGGACATAATGGAGAACACTGAAGCTTTCTTT.

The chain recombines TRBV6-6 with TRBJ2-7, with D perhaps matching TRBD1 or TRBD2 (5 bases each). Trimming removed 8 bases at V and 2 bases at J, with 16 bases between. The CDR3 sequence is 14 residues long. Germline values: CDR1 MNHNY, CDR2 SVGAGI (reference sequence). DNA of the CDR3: TGTGCCAGCCGCCCCCCCGGGGACCCCTACGAGCAGTACTTC. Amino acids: CASRPPGDPYEQYF.

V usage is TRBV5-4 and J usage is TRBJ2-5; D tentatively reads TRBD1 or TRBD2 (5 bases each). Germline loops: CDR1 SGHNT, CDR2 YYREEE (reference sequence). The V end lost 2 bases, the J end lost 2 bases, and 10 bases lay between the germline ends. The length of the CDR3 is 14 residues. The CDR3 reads CASSFEGFQETQYF. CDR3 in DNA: TGTGCCAGCAGCTTTGAGGGGTTTCAAGAGACCCAGTACTTC.

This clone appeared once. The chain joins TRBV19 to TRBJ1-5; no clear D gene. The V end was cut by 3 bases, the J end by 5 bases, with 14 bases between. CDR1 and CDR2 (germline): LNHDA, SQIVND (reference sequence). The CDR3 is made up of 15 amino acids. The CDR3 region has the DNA TGTGCCAGTAGTATGGCCCGCGGTCCGTATCAGCCCCAGCATTTT. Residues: CASSMARGPYQPQHF.